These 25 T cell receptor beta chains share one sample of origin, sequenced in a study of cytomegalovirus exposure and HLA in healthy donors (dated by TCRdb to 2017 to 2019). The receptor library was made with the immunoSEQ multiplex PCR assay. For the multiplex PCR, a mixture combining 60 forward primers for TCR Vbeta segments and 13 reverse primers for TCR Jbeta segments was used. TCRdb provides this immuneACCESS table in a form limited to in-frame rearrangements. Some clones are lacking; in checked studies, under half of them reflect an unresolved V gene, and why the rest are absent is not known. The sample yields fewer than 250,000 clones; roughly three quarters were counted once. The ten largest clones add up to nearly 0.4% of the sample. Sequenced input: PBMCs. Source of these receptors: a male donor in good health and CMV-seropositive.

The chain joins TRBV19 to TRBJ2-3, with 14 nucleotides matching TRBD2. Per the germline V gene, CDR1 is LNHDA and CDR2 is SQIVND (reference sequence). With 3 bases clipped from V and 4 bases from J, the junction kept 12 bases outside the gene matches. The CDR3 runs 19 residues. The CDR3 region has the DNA TGTGCCAGTAGTATCCGACTAGCGGGGGGGCTCATTGCGGCAGATACGCAGTATTTT. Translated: CASSIRLAGGLIAADTQYF.

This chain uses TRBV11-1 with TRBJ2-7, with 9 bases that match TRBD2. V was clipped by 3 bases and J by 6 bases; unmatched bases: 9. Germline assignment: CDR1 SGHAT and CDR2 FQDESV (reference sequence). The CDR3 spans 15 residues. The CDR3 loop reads CASSFGVAGAGEQYF. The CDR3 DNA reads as TGTGCCAGCAGCTTCGGAGTAGCGGGAGCGGGCGAGCAGTACTTC.

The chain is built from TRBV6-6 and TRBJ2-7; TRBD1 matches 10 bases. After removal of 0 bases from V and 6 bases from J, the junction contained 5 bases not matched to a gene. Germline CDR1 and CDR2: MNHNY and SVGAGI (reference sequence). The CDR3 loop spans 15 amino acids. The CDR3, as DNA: TGTGCCAGCAGTTACTCGGGACAGGGGTCTGTCGAGCAGTACTTC. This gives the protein CASSYSGQGSVEQYF.

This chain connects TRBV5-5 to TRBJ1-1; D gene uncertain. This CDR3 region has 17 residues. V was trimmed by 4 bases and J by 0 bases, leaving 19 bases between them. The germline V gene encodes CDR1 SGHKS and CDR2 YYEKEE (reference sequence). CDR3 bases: TGTGCCAGCAGCATTTGGCGTGGTGACATAATGAACACTGAAGCTTTCTTT. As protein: CASSIWRGDIMNTEAFF.

Written as DNA, the CDR3 is TGTGCCAGCAGCAAAGACGGAGGTCGCGGGCACCTTTCCTACGAGCAGTACTTC. Translating gives CASSKDGGRGHLSYEQYF. The genes are TRBV21-1 and TRBJ2-7; the D call TRBD2 from the table was never checked on the DNA. TRBV21-1 counts as a pseudogene. The CDR3 is 18 amino acids.

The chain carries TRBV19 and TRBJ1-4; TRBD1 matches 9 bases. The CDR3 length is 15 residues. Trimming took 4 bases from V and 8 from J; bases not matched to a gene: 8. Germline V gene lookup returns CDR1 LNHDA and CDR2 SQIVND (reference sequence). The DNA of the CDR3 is TGTGCCAGTAGTACACAGGGGGCTGACTCGGAAAAACTGTTTTTT. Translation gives CASSTQGADSEKLFF.

The CDR3 is CASSFSNTEAFF. As DNA, the CDR3 is TGTGCCAGCAGCTTTAGTAACACTGAAGCTTTCTTT. The chain uses TRBV7-9 and TRBJ1-1; no clear D. V was pared by 3 bases and J by 2 bases, with 4 bases between. Germline V gene data show CDR1 as SEHNR and CDR2 as FQNEAQ (reference sequence). The CDR3 is 12 amino acids.

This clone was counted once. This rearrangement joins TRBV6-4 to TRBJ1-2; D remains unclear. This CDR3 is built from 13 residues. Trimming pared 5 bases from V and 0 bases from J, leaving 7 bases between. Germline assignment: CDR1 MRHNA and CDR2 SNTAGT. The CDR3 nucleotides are TGTGCCAGCAGTCTCCTACCTAACTATGGCTACACCTTC. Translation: CASSLLPNYGYTF.

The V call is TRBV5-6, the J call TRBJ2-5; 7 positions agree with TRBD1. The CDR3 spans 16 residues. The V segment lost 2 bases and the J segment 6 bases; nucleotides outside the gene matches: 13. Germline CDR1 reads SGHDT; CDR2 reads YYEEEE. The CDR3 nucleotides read TGTGCCAGCAGCTTTCTACAAACAGGGGATGGGAAGACCCAGTACTTC. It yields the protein CASSFLQTGDGKTQYF.

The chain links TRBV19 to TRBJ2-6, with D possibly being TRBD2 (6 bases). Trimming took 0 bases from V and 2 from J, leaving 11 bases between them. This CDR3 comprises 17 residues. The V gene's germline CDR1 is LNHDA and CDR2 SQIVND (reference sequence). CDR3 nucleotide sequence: TGTGCCAGTAGTATAGATTTACCGGGGGCTGGGGCCAACGTCCTGACTTTC. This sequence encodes CASSIDLPGAGANVLTF.

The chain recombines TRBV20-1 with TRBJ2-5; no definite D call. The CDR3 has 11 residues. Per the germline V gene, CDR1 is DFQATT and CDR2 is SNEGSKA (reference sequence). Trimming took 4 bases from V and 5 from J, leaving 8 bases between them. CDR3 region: CSANDWETQYF. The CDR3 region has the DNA TGCAGTGCTAACGACTGGGAGACCCAGTACTTC.

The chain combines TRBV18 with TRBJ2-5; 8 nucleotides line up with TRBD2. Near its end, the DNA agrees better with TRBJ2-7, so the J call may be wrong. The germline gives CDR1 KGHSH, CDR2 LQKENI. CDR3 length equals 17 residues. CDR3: CASSPPGTGGSSYEQYF. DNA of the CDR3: TGTGCCAGCTCACCACCGGGGACGGGGGGGAGCTCCTACGAGCAGTACTTC.

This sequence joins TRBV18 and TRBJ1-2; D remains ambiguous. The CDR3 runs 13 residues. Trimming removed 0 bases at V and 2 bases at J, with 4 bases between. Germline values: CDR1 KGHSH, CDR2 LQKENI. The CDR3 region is CASSPPGNYGYTF. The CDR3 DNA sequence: TGTGCCAGCTCACCACCCGGGAACTATGGCTACACCTTC. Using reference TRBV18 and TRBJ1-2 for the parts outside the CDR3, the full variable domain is NAGVMQNPRHLVRRRGQEARLRCSPMKGHSHVYWYRQLPEEGLKFMVYLQKENIIDESGMPKERFSAEFPKEGPSILRIQQVVRGDSAAYFCASSPPGNYGYTFGSGTRLTVV.

CDR3 coding DNA: TGTGCCAGCGTGCAGGGGCGTCAGCCCCAGCATTTT. Translating it yields CASVQGRQPQHF. J is TRBJ1-5 and V is TRBV19, with D possibly TRBD1 on 6 matching bases. The CDR3 has 12 amino acids. Looked up from germline, CDR1 is LNHDA and CDR2 is SQIVND (reference sequence). V was clipped by 9 bases and J by 6 bases, with 12 bases between them.

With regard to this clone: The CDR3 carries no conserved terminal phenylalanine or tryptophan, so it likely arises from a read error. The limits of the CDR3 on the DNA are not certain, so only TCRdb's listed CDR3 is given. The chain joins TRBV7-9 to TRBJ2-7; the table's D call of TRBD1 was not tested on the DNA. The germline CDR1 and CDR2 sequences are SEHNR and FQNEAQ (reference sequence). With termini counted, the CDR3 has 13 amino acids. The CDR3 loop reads CASSLGQEFFGIL.

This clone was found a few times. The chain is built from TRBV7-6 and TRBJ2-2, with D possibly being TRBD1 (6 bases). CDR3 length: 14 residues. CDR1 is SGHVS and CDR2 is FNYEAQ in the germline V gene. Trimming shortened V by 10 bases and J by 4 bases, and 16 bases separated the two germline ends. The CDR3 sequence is CATYRERLTGELFF. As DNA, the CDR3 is TGTGCCACTTACAGGGAGCGTCTCACCGGGGAGCTGTTTTTT.

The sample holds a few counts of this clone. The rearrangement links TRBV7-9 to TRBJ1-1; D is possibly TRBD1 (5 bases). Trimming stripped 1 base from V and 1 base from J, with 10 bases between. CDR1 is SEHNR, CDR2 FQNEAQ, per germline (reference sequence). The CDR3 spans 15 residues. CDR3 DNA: TGTGCCAGCAGCTTAGAGGAGGGGTGGAACACTGAAGCTTTCTTT. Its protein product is CASSLEEGWNTEAFF.

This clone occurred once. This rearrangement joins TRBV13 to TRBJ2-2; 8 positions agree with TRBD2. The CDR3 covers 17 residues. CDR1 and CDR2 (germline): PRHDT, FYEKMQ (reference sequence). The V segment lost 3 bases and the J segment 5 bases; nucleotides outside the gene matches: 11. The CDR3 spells CASSFEPSGSITGELFF. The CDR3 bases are TGTGCCAGCAGCTTTGAGCCGAGCGGGAGCATAACCGGGGAGCTGTTTTTT. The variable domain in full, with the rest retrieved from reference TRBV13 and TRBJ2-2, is AAGVIQSPRHLIKEKRETATLKCYPIPRHDTVYWYQQGPGQDPQFLISFYEKMQSDKGSIPDRFSAQQFSDYHSELNMSSLELGDSALYFCASSFEPSGSITGELFFGEGSRLTVL.

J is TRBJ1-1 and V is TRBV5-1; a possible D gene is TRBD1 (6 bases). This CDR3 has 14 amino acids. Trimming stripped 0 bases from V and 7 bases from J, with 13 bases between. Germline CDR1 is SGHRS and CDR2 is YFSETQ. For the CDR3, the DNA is TGCGCCAGCAGCTTGGACAGGGTTGAGGGTGAAGCTTTCTTT. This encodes CASSLDRVEGEAFF.

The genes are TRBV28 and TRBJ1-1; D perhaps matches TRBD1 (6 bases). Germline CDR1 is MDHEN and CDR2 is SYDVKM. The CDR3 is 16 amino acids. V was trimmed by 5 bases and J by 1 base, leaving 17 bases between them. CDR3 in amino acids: CASSREGGRGNTEAFF. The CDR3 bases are TGTGCCAGCAGTCGCGAAGGGGGACGGGGGAACACTGAAGCTTTCTTT.

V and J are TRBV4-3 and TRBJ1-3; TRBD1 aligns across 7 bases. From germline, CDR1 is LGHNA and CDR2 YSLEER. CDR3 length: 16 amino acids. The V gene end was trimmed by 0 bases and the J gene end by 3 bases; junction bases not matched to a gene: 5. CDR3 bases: TGCGCCAGCAGCCAAGAAGGAGGGGGCGGTGGAAACACCATATATTTT. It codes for CASSQEGGGGGNTIYF.

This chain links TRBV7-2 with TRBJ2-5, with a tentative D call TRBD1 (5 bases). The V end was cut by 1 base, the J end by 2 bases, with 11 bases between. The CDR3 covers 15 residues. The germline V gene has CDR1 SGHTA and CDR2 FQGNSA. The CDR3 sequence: CASSLGMTAQETQYF. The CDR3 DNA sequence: TGTGCCAGCAGCTTAGGGATGACAGCGCAAGAGACCCAGTACTTC.

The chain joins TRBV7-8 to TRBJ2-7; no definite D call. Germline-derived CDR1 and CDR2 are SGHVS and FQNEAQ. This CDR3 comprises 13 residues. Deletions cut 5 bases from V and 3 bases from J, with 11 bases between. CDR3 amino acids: CASSLNLNYEQYF. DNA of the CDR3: TGTGCCAGCAGCCTAAATTTGAACTACGAGCAGTACTTC.

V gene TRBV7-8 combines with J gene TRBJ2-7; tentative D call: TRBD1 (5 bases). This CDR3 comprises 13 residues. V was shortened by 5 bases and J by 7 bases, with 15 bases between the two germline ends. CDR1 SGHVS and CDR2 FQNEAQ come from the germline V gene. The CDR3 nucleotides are TGTGCCAGCAGCCCGGAAGCAGGGAATGAGCAGTACTTC. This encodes CASSPEAGNEQYF.

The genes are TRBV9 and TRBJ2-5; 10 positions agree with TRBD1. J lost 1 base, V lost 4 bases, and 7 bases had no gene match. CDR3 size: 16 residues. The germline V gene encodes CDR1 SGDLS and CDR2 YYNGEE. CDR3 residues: CASSPTGGWGQETQYF. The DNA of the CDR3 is TGTGCCAGCAGCCCGACAGGGGGCTGGGGCCAAGAGACCCAGTACTTC.